The following is a T cell receptor beta chain sequence with its context. The data belong to a study of T cells after yellow fever vaccination. They built TCR cDNA with 5'RACE template switching, a step that put in a universal primer site and UMIs. TCRdb analysed the 5' RACE reads with MiXCR anew, one entry per CDR3 protein. The sample lists some 260,000 distinct CDR3 sequences; roughly 5.6% were seen once. V was shortened by 5 bases and J by 2 bases, with 12 bases between the two germline ends. The CDR3 totals 15 residues. Per germline, CDR1 LNHDA and CDR2 SQIVND (reference sequence). The material sequenced was CD4+ T cells sorted from PBMCs, taken on the day of the yellow fever booster vaccination. This chain connects TRBV19 to TRBJ2-2; weak D call: TRBD2 (5 bases). This sequence originates from a man younger than 30 who received the YFV17D yellow fever vaccine. Written as DNA, the CDR3 is TGTGCCAGTAGTTTTCAGACGGGAAACACCGGGGAGCTGTTTTTT. This encodes CASSFQTGNTGELFF.